Below are 28 T cell receptor beta chains sequenced from a single sample in a study of T-cell reconstitution after alpha-beta-depleted transplantation in children. Preparation of the TCRbeta library involved a method that used unique molecular identifiers. TCRdb processed the PCR reads anew with MiXCR; each CDR3 protein has one entry. The sample comprises around 420,000 distinct CDR3 sequences, around 15% of which are singletons, and just under 30% rests with the top ten. Sample: PBMCs, mostly from graft donor cells, taken 360 days after TCRalphabeta/CD19-depleted stem cell transplant. All receptors derive from a boy less than two years old who had a stem cell transplant for Wiskott-Aldrich syndrome, so the T cells may come from the graft donor.

This clonotype has more than one count but fewer than ten. The chain uses TRBV24-1 and TRBJ2-2; 9 bases are a match to TRBD1. This CDR3 region has 18 residues. Germline loops: CDR1 KGHDR, CDR2 SFDVKD. With V trimmed by 0 bases and J by 6 bases, 10 bases remained unmatched. The DNA for the CDR3 is TGTGCCACCAGTGATTTGTACCCCGGGACAGGGAAAGCCGGGGAGCTGTTTTTT. Its protein product is CATSDLYPGTGKAGELFF.

V and J are TRBV20-1 and TRBJ2-3; D is unclear. Trimming removed 3 bases at V and 0 bases at J, with 7 bases between. The CDR3 totals 13 residues. Germline V gene sequence: CDR1 DFQATT, CDR2 SNEGSKA (reference sequence). CDR3 sequence reads: CSASGTSTDTQYF. For the CDR3, the DNA is TGCAGTGCTAGTGGTACTAGCACAGATACGCAGTATTTT.

This clonotype was counted at least ten times. The genes are TRBV24-1 and TRBJ2-7, with D hard to call. The germline CDR1 and CDR2 sequences are KGHDR and SFDVKD. V dropped 4 bases and J dropped 3 bases, with 3 bases sitting between them. The CDR3 has 11 amino acids. The CDR3 here is CATSEGYEQYF. The DNA for the CDR3 is TGTGCCACCAGTGAGGGCTACGAGCAGTACTTC.

This clonotype was counted a few times. The gene calls are TRBV10-3 and TRBJ2-2; 7 nucleotides agree with TRBD1. After removal of 2 bases from V and 1 base from J, the junction contained 1 base not matched to a gene. This CDR3 comprises 15 residues. Germline CDR1 reads ENHRY; CDR2 reads SYGVKD. DNA for the CDR3: TGTGCCATCAGTGAGGGGACAGAGAACACCGGGGAGCTGTTTTTT. Translating it yields CAISEGTENTGELFF.

The chain recombines TRBV5-1 with TRBJ2-3, with D hard to call. V dropped 2 bases and J dropped 2 bases, with 12 bases sitting between them. Per germline, CDR1 SGHRS and CDR2 YFSETQ. The CDR3 runs 15 residues. The chain's CDR3 is CASSFGPTYTDTQYF. The CDR3 coding sequence is TGCGCCAGCAGCTTTGGACCCACCTACACAGATACGCAGTATTTT.

The chain couples TRBV7-9 to TRBJ2-2; D gene uncertain. Per germline, CDR1 SEHNR and CDR2 FQNEAQ (reference sequence). V dropped 1 base and J dropped 0 bases, with 9 bases sitting between them. This CDR3 has 16 residues. This CDR3 is CASSLVRVANTGELFF. The DNA for the CDR3 is TGTGCCAGCAGCTTAGTCCGGGTCGCGAACACCGGGGAGCTGTTTTTT. The full variable domain, rest sourced from reference TRBV7-9 and TRBJ2-2, is DTGVSQNPRHKITKRGQNVTFRCDPISEHNRLYWYRQTLGQGPEFLTYFQNEAQLEKSRLLSDRFSAERPKGSFSTLEIQRTEQGDSAMYLCASSLVRVANTGELFFGEGSRLTVL.

The table lists this clonotype with a few counts. V usage is TRBV6-2 or TRBV6-3 and J usage is TRBJ2-7; D is perhaps TRBD2 (5 bases). The CDR3 runs 17 residues. The V and J ends lost 0 bases and 1 base respectively, with 16 bases between them. Germline V gene sequence: CDR1 MNHEY, CDR2 SVGEGT. The CDR3 sequence is CASSYSTRTWSSYEQYF. Written as DNA, the CDR3 is TGTGCCAGCAGTTACTCGACCCGGACTTGGTCGTCCTACGAGCAGTACTTC.

The chain couples TRBV12-3 or TRBV12-4 to TRBJ2-1; 12 bases align to TRBD2. CDR3 length equals 19 residues. Trimming removed 5 bases from V and 4 bases from J; junction bases left unmatched: 15. The CDR3 spells CASSGGTGGTSGLYNEQFF. In nucleotides, the CDR3 is TGTGCCAGCAGTGGCGGGACAGGCGGGACTAGCGGGCTGTACAATGAGCAGTTCTTC.

The V and J genes are TRBV29-1 and TRBJ1-6; D gene uncertain. The CDR3 covers 11 residues. Germline-derived CDR1 and CDR2 are SQVTM and ANQGSEA. V was shortened by 4 bases and J by 5 bases, with 3 bases between the two germline ends. This CDR3 reads CSVGDNSPLHF. In DNA, the CDR3 is TGCAGCGTTGGGGATAATTCACCCCTCCACTTT.

The chain has TRBV5-1 and TRBJ2-7; TRBD2 agrees at 8 bases. The CDR3 has 15 residues. The germline V gene encodes CDR1 SGHRS and CDR2 YFSETQ. V was pared by 0 bases and J by 3 bases, with 5 bases of the junction left unmatched. CDR3 in amino acids: CASSLGPGGNYEQYF. CDR3 bases: TGCGCCAGCAGCTTGGGTCCGGGGGGGAACTACGAGCAGTACTTC.

The rearrangement uses TRBV18 and TRBJ2-7; D unresolved. With 4 bases removed from V and 4 bases from J, the gap between germline ends came to 5 bases. CDR1 and CDR2 (germline): KGHSH, LQKENI. This CDR3 contains 11 residues. CDR3 protein: CASSQEYEQYF. The CDR3 DNA reads TGTGCCAGCTCACAAGAGTACGAGCAGTACTTC.

The chain employs TRBV10-3 and TRBJ2-7; unclear D gene. The CDR3 is 14 residues long. The ends were cut back, 10 bases at V and 2 bases at J, with 18 bases in the middle. The germline V gene has CDR1 ENHRY and CDR2 SYGVKD. CDR3: CATHGLARPYEQYF. The CDR3 bases are TGTGCCACCCATGGTTTGGCGCGGCCCTACGAGCAGTACTTC.

The V gene is TRBV11-2, the J gene TRBJ2-7; D not certain. CDR1 SGHAT and CDR2 FQNNGV come from the germline V gene. This CDR3 is built from 11 residues. V was shortened by 3 bases and J by 6 bases, with 6 bases between the two germline ends. The CDR3 here is CASSFHGEQYF. The CDR3 DNA reads TGTGCCAGCAGCTTCCACGGCGAGCAGTACTTC.

This clonotype was counted only a few times. The chain has TRBV20-1 and TRBJ2-5; D gene unclear. This CDR3 has 10 amino acids. Germline V lookup: CDR1 DFQATT, CDR2 SNEGSKA (reference sequence). V lost 5 bases and J lost 3, with 4 bases in between. As DNA, the CDR3 is TGCAGTGCTGACAAAGAGACCCAGTACTTC. Its translation is CSADKETQYF.

This clonotype was seen more than once but under ten times. This sequence joins TRBV6-5 and TRBJ2-4; 8 bases map to TRBD2. Germline values: CDR1 MNHEY, CDR2 SVGAGI. This CDR3 region has 17 residues. V trimming: 0 bases; J trimming: 1 base; junction bases outside the gene matches: 5. This CDR3 is CASSYSSSGYAKNIQYF. The CDR3 DNA sequence: TGTGCCAGCAGTTACTCGTCTAGCGGGTATGCCAAAAACATTCAGTACTTC.

The chain carries TRBV20-1 and TRBJ2-7, with D uncertain. Trimming pared 6 bases from V and 2 bases from J, leaving 8 bases between. Per the germline V gene, CDR1 is DFQATT and CDR2 is SNEGSKA (reference sequence). The CDR3 is 11 amino acids. In DNA form, the CDR3 reads TGCAGTGCCAAAAGACCCTACGAGCAGTACTTC. It is translated as CSAKRPYEQYF.

This clonotype occurred many times. V and J are TRBV27 and TRBJ2-2; 8 positions agree with TRBD2. This CDR3 spans 14 amino acids. Germline CDR1 reads MNHEY; CDR2 reads SMNVEV (reference sequence). Trimming removed 7 bases from V and 9 bases from J; junction bases left unmatched: 10. The CDR3: CASKPGLGTRELFF. The CDR3 DNA follows: TGTGCCAGCAAACCGGGACTAGGGACCCGGGAGCTGTTTTTT.

The table lists this clonotype with a few counts. This chain uses TRBV27 with TRBJ2-1; the match to TRBD1 covers 7 bases. The CDR3 contains 16 residues. Trimming at V came to 3 bases and at J to 9 bases, leaving 14 bases not matched to a gene. Germline lookup yields CDR1 MNHEY and CDR2 SMNVEV (reference sequence). The CDR3 reads CASSFLPRGLIGEQFF. For the CDR3, the DNA is TGTGCCAGCAGTTTTCTCCCTAGGGGGCTGATCGGTGAGCAGTTCTTC.

This clonotype turned up a few times. The chain is built from TRBV20-1 and TRBJ2-7; either TRBD1 or TRBD2 may fit D (6 bases each). The CDR3 consists of 14 residues. V was clipped by 1 base and J by 2 bases, with 12 bases between them. Germline CDR1 DFQATT, CDR2 SNEGSKA (reference sequence). The CDR3, as DNA: TGCAGTGCTAGAGTGGCAGGGGAGGCCTACGAGCAGTACTTC. Translating it yields CSARVAGEAYEQYF.

This clonotype appeared a few times. The chain links TRBV24-1 to TRBJ1-1; possibly TRBD1 for D (6 bases). This CDR3 region has 13 residues. Germline values: CDR1 KGHDR, CDR2 SFDVKD. V was clipped by 2 bases and J by 7 bases, with 10 bases between them. The CDR3 region is CATSDSGADEAFF. CDR3 nucleotides: TGTGCCACCAGTGATTCAGGGGCTGATGAAGCTTTCTTT.

This rearrangement joins TRBV27 to TRBJ2-3; 10 nucleotides align to TRBD1. The CDR3 extends over 14 amino acids. J lost 3 bases, V lost 8 bases, and 5 bases had no gene match. Germline lookup yields CDR1 MNHEY and CDR2 SMNVEV (reference sequence). CDR3 nucleotides: TGTGCCAGCTCCGACAGGGGGCGAACAGATACGCAGTATTTT. As protein: CASSDRGRTDTQYF.

The gene calls are TRBV12-3 or TRBV12-4 and TRBJ2-2; D perhaps matches TRBD2 (5 bases). V was trimmed by 11 bases and J by 3 bases, leaving 19 bases between them. The CDR3 is 15 residues long. The CDR3 sequence: CAGAHGSRDTGELFF. In DNA, the CDR3 is TGTGCCGGTGCTCACGGGTCGAGGGACACCGGGGAGCTGTTTTTT.

J is TRBJ2-7 and V is TRBV15; 7 bases fit TRBD2. The CDR3 totals 21 residues. Germline V gene lookup returns CDR1 LNHNV and CDR2 YYDKDF (reference sequence). Trimming took 0 bases from V and 0 from J; bases not matched to a gene: 20. CDR3 sequence: CATSRDFKKRVGLADSYEQYF. CDR3 DNA sequence: TGTGCCACCAGCAGAGATTTCAAGAAGAGGGTGGGGCTAGCGGACTCCTACGAGCAGTACTTC.

The chain is built from TRBV29-1 and TRBJ2-7; TRBD1 aligns across 7 bases. Germline CDR1 and CDR2: SQVTM and ANQGSEA. The junction had 7 bases not matched to a gene; V was cut back by 6 bases and J by 2 bases. The CDR3 is 13 amino acids. CDR3 in DNA: TGCAGCGTCGGGACAGTCAATCCCTACGAGCAGTACTTC. Protein: CSVGTVNPYEQYF.

A few counts support this clonotype. The chain employs TRBV6-6 and TRBJ1-6; TRBD1 aligns across 8 bases. Per germline, CDR1 MNHNY and CDR2 SVGAGI (reference sequence). V shed 6 bases and J 5 bases; nucleotides not matched to a gene: 9. The CDR3 is made up of 16 amino acids. The CDR3 spells CASSQNQGAHNSPLHF. The CDR3 DNA sequence: TGTGCCAGCAGCCAAAACCAGGGGGCGCATAATTCACCCCTCCACTTT.

A few counts support this clonotype. The V call is TRBV7-6, the J call TRBJ2-7; the match to TRBD1 covers 7 bases. Trimming cost V 0 bases and J 3 bases; bases outside gene matches: 5. The CDR3 length is 15 residues. Germline CDR1 reads SGHVS; CDR2 reads FNYEAQ. CDR3 sequence (DNA): TGTGCCAGCAGCTTAGCCTCGGGACAGCACTACGAGCAGTACTTC. Translation: CASSLASGQHYEQYF.

The rearrangement uses TRBV20-1 and TRBJ2-1, with 7 bases identical to TRBD2. Germline loops: CDR1 DFQATT, CDR2 SNEGSKA (reference sequence). The CDR3 has 16 amino acids. The J segment lost 3 bases and the V segment lost 1 base, leaving 9 bases of the junction unmatched. The DNA of the CDR3 is TGCAGTGCTAGAGCTCGGGCGGGGGTCTACTACAATGAGCAGTTCTTC. Translation: CSARARAGVYYNEQFF.

J is TRBJ2-1 and V is TRBV5-1, with D possibly called TRBD1 or TRBD2 (5 bases each). The CDR3 runs 13 residues. CDR1 is SGHRS and CDR2 is YFSETQ in the germline V gene. The V end lost 5 bases, the J end lost 4 bases, and 10 bases lay between the germline ends. The CDR3 spells CASRGTSYNEQFF. DNA for the CDR3: TGCGCCAGCAGGGGGACCTCATACAATGAGCAGTTCTTC.